The entry below gives a single T cell receptor (beta chain) sequence along with its context. What it recognizes is unknown. This specimen comes from a study of CD8+ T cells in alopecia areata. The wider study: Tofacitinib was taken orally by treated patients, and the dose was 5 to 10 mg twice daily. Severity scoring for treated patients was based on the percentage of affected scalp area.

The V gene lost 4 bases and the J gene lost 5 bases, with 9 bases spanning the gap. This CDR3 region has 12 residues. CDR1 SGHDT and CDR2 YYEEEE come from the germline V gene. Sequencing relied on a cDNA template that was reverse transcribed from extracted RNA. Clones were read by immunoSEQ multiplex PCR, and TCRdb kept only the in-frame ones, dropping some. This sample carries about 270,000 clones, 60% of them seen once, and the ten largest clones take about 0.93%. Study results and limitations: Expanded CD8+ clones among the top 100, as well as scalp clonality, were significantly decreased by tofacitinib. While patients received tofacitinib, many expanded lesional clones remained present in scalp and blood.

Treatment: oral pan-JAK inhibitor, 5-10 mg twice daily. This chain uses TRBV5-6 with TRBJ1-1; D remains unclear. Sequencing used CD4+ T cells sorted from blood, obtained at roughly week 52, from a patient treated with tofacitinib. This clonotype originated in a human donor with alopecia areata. CDR3: CASSRFGTEAFF. The CDR3 coding sequence is TGTGCCAGCAGCCGGTTCGGGACTGAAGCTTTCTTT.